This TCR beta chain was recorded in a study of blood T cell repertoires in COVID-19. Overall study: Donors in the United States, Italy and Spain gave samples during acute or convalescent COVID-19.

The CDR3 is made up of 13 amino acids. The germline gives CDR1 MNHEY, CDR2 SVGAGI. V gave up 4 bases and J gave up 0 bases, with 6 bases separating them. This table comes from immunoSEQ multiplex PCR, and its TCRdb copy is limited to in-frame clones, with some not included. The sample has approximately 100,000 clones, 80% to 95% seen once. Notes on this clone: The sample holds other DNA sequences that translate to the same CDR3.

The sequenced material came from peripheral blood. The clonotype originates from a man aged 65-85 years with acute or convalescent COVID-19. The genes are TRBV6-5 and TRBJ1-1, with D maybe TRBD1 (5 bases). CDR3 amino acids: CASSLQVNTEAFF. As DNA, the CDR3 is TGTGCCAGCAGTTTACAGGTGAACACTGAAGCTTTCTTT.